A single sample gave rise to the 16 T cell receptor beta chains below, sequenced in a study of cytomegalovirus exposure and HLA in healthy donors. A multiplex PCR was run with 60 Vbeta primers and 13 Jbeta primers. The method was immunoSEQ multiplex PCR; TCRdb's version includes in-frame clones alone and lacks a portion of them. The data hold approximately 110,000 clones, with over 70% observed a single time. The specimen sequenced was PBMCs. These receptors were collected from a male donor in good health and CMV-seronegative.

This chain joins TRBV28 and TRBJ1-4; D remains ambiguous. The CDR3 runs to 15 residues. V was shortened by 2 bases and J by 3 bases, with 10 bases between the two germline ends. Germline V gene lookup returns CDR1 MDHEN and CDR2 SYDVKM. The CDR3 DNA reads TGTGCCAGCAGTTTACCAGATACATCTAATGAAAAACTGTTTTTT. Protein product: CASSLPDTSNEKLFF.

The chain joins TRBV11-3 to TRBJ2-1; 12 positions agree with TRBD2. The germline gives CDR1 SGHNT, CDR2 YENEEA. The CDR3 extends over 16 amino acids. With 3 bases clipped from V and 4 bases from J, the junction kept 4 bases outside the gene matches. CDR3 loop: CASSLTSGSGYNEQFF. CDR3 nucleotide sequence: TGTGCCAGCAGCTTGACTAGCGGGAGCGGTTACAATGAGCAGTTCTTC.

The chain combines TRBV5-1 with TRBJ2-7; no firm D call. CDR1 SGHRS and CDR2 YFSETQ come from the germline V gene. The CDR3 has 14 residues. The V gene lost 2 bases and the J gene lost 0 bases, with 9 bases spanning the gap. CDR3: CASSLDILSYEQYF. In DNA form, the CDR3 reads TGCGCCAGCAGCTTAGACATACTCTCCTACGAGCAGTACTTC.

The chain combines TRBV6-1 with TRBJ2-1; maybe TRBD1 (5 bases). V lost 2 bases and J lost 5, with 13 bases in between. The CDR3 runs 15 residues. Per germline, CDR1 MNHNS and CDR2 SASEGT. This chain's CDR3 is CASSERPRAHNEQFF. The DNA of the CDR3 is TGTGCCAGCAGTGAAAGGCCCAGGGCCCACAATGAGCAGTTCTTC.

The V and J genes are TRBV6-1 and TRBJ1-6; no reliable D call. Germline CDR1 MNHNS, CDR2 SASEGT. CDR3 length: 17 residues. Between the trimmed V and J ends, which lost 1 base and 3 bases, there was a span of 13 bases. CDR3 region: CASSEGGPTRYNSPLHF. DNA for the CDR3: TGTGCCAGCAGTGAAGGTGGGCCCACCCGCTATAATTCACCCCTCCACTTT.

J is TRBJ1-2 and V is TRBV28, with TRBD1 matching 10 bases. Germline values: CDR1 MDHEN, CDR2 SYDVKM. Trimming removed 4 bases from V and 7 bases from J; junction bases left unmatched: 6. The CDR3 has 14 amino acids. The CDR3 protein is CASSSTGGASGYTF. For the CDR3, the DNA is TGTGCCAGCAGTTCGACAGGGGGCGCGTCTGGCTACACCTTC.

The CDR3 here is CASNQGTGFLNEQFF. In nucleotides, the CDR3 is TGTGCCAGCAATCAGGGGACAGGGTTCCTCAATGAGCAGTTCTTC. V is TRBV6-5 and J is TRBJ2-1, with TRBD1 matching 9 bases. J gave up 6 bases and V 7 bases, and 10 bases lay outside the gene matches. The germline gives CDR1 MNHEY, CDR2 SVGAGI. This CDR3 spans 15 amino acids.

Turning to this clone: The junction and the germline gene differ at one end; a read error may be behind it. The V call is TRBV7-9, the J call TRBJ1-2; D not certain. The CDR3 totals 14 residues. CDR1 and CDR2 from the germline V gene are SEHNR and FQNEAQ (reference sequence). The CDR3 is CSSSLQTEFYGYTF. The CDR3 bases are TGTTCCAGCAGCTTACAAACGGAGTTCTATGGCTACACCTTC.

This chain links TRBV19 with TRBJ1-1; 7 bases are a match to TRBD1. J was trimmed by 3 bases and V by 7 bases; bases with no gene match: 5. The CDR3 sequence is 13 residues long. Per the germline V gene, CDR1 is LNHDA and CDR2 is SQIVND (reference sequence). CDR3 bases: TGTGCCAGTAAGAGGCAGGGGGACACTGAAGCTTTCTTT. Its translation is CASKRQGDTEAFF.

This rearrangement joins TRBV28 to TRBJ2-7; 9 bases agree with TRBD1. CDR1 is MDHEN and CDR2 is SYDVKM in the germline V gene. CDR3 length: 13 residues. Losses at the gene ends were 5 bases for V and 6 bases for J; bases not matched to a gene: 5. The CDR3 sequence: CASSPADRGEQYF. DNA of the CDR3: TGTGCCAGCAGTCCCGCGGACAGGGGCGAGCAGTACTTC.

V is TRBV9 and J is TRBJ2-5, with D possibly matching TRBD1 (5 bases). CDR3 size: 12 residues. Per the germline V gene, CDR1 is SGDLS and CDR2 is YYNGEE. The V gene lost 6 bases and the J gene lost 4 bases, with 10 bases spanning the gap. CDR3 region: CASKGAGETQYF. In nucleotides, the CDR3 is TGTGCCAGCAAAGGGGCAGGAGAGACCCAGTACTTC.

This clone was detected once. V gene TRBV9 combines with J gene TRBJ1-2, with a weak D call TRBD1 (6 bases). V was clipped by 3 bases and J by 6 bases, with 15 bases between them. CDR1 is SGDLS and CDR2 is YYNGEE in the germline V gene. The length of the CDR3 is 14 residues. The DNA of the CDR3 is TGTGCCAGCAGCGCTTCAGGGGCGTTCGATGGCTACACCTTC. It codes for CASSASGAFDGYTF.

There are many counts of this clone. The genes are TRBV10-3 and TRBJ2-5, with 11 bases lining up with TRBD2. Per germline, CDR1 ENHRY and CDR2 SYGVKD. The V and J ends lost 7 bases and 4 bases, in that order; junction bases with no gene match: 2. CDR3 length: 13 amino acids. The CDR3 protein is CAIKGTSGETQYF. CDR3 coding DNA: TGTGCCATCAAAGGGACTAGCGGAGAGACCCAGTACTTC.

This sequence joins TRBV19 and TRBJ2-1; 8 bases map to TRBD2. Germline V gives CDR1 LNHDA, CDR2 SQIVND (reference sequence). V dropped 1 base and J dropped 4; count of bases not matched to a gene: 6. This CDR3 contains 16 residues. The CDR3 DNA reads as TGTGCCAGTAGTATAGCCCTAGCGGGCGTTTACAATGAGCAGTTCTTC. This gives the protein CASSIALAGVYNEQFF.

CDR3 sequence (DNA): TGTGCCAGCAGTCTAGGGGGCGGTGATCAGCCCCAGCATTTT. Protein product: CASSLGGGDQPQHF. V gene TRBV2 combines with J gene TRBJ1-5; 7 bases agree with TRBD1. Per germline, CDR1 SNHLY and CDR2 FYNNEI. This CDR3 has 14 residues. V lost 5 bases to trimming and J lost 5 bases; unmatched junction nucleotides: 6.

This chain links TRBV6-1 with TRBJ1-5; D call uncertain. Looked up from germline, CDR1 is MNHNS and CDR2 is SASEGT. Trimming stripped 4 bases from V and 2 bases from J, with 9 bases between. This CDR3 comprises 14 residues. This CDR3 is CASSARQGNQPQHF. The CDR3 DNA sequence: TGTGCCAGCAGTGCAAGGCAGGGCAATCAGCCCCAGCATTTT.